This T cell receptor (beta chain) was observed in a study of cytomegalovirus exposure and HLA in healthy donors. In the study overall: Unique TCR beta sequences numbering approximately 120 million came from about 179 million T cells in an earlier analysis. The study's early data release held roughly 91 million unique TCRs from HLA-typed donors.

Only one count was recorded for this clone. Its target is not known. Germline values: CDR1 MDHEN, CDR2 SYDVKM. V gave up 8 bases and J gave up 9 bases, with 19 bases separating them. This CDR3 has 13 residues. Study outcomes and limitations: Upon later analysis, TCR association rates were observed to vary by HLA locus, being highest for DRB1 and lowest for HLA-C.

Primers for the PCR totalled 60 Vbeta and 13 Jbeta. Using immunoSEQ multiplex PCR, the repertoire was profiled, and TCRdb retains in-frame clones only, with some absent. The profile shows fewer than 60,000 clones, 70% to 85% of them singletons. The sequence came from a man aged 45-65 years in good health and CMV-seronegative. Specimen: PBMCs. The chain links TRBV28 to TRBJ1-2; D possibly corresponds to TRBD1 (6 bases). CDR3 residues: CASVGGAAQSYTF. The CDR3 nucleotides read TGTGCCAGCGTGGGGGGGGCCGCCCAGAGCTACACCTTC.